Below are 21 T cell receptor beta chains sequenced from a single sample in a study of regulatory T cells in long-lasting Graves disease. Time point defined: persistent/refractory GD, antithyroid drugs over 5 years with positive TRAb. PBMC-derived RNA was used for the TCR library. With iRepertoire HTBI primers and Arm-PCR of CDR3 regions, TCR beta libraries were built. Each CDR3 protein is one row after TCRdb ran MiXCR on the multiplex PCR reads. The data show 600,000 to 850,000 distinct CDR3 sequences, about 30% seen once. Sequencing used peripheral blood mononuclear cells (PBMCs), obtained when the disease was refractory, from a patient treated with antithyroid drugs. The source of these receptors is a female donor with Graves disease.

This clonotype was recorded a few times. The chain joins TRBV30 to TRBJ1-1, with unresolved D. Looked up from germline, CDR1 is GTSNPN and CDR2 is SVGIG (reference sequence). The V end lost 6 bases, the J end lost 4 bases, and 15 bases lay between the germline ends. This CDR3 is 13 amino acids long. CDR3: CACQGLWGTEAFF. The CDR3, as DNA: TGTGCCTGCCAAGGGTTGTGGGGCACTGAAGCTTTCTTT.

There are a few counts of this clonotype. The chain combines TRBV7-3 with TRBJ1-2; no definite D call. Trimming left V 1 base short and J 4 bases short, with 13 bases between. The CDR3 covers 15 residues. Germline values: CDR1 SGHTA, CDR2 FQGTGA. CDR3 residues: CASSLRAVTPYGYTF. The CDR3, as DNA: TGTGCCAGCAGCTTAAGGGCAGTGACTCCCTATGGCTACACCTTC.

Concerning this clonotype itself: A much larger clone differs from this one at a single base, so this may be a read error. The chain uses TRBV6-1 and TRBJ1-1; 8 nucleotides line up with TRBD1. CDR1 is MNHNS, CDR2 SASEGT, per germline. The CDR3 covers 13 residues. CDR3 sequence (DNA): TGTGCCAGTTCCAGGGGGCTGAACGCTGAAGCTTTCTTT. This encodes CASSRGLNAEAFF.

This sequence joins TRBV24-1 and TRBJ1-5; tentative D call: TRBD1 (6 bases). The germline gives CDR1 KGHDR, CDR2 SFDVKD. Trimming stripped 9 bases from V and 1 base from J, with 21 bases between. The CDR3 covers 17 residues. The CDR3 region is CATPVLGEDRSNQPQHF. CDR3 bases: TGTGCCACCCCAGTGCTGGGTGAGGACAGAAGCAATCAGCCCCAGCATTTT.

The genes are TRBV11-3 and TRBJ2-2; 11 bases line up with TRBD1. Germline V CDR1 and CDR2: SGHNT, YENEEA. The CDR3 extends over 18 amino acids. Losses at the gene ends were 0 bases for V and 6 bases for J; bases not matched to a gene: 9. The CDR3 nucleotides read TGTGCCAGCAGCTTAGACCCCGTGGACAGGGGGCGCCCCGGGGAGCTGTTTTTT. Translated, it gives CASSLDPVDRGRPGELFF.

This clonotype appeared many times. The chain has TRBV6-1 and TRBJ2-5; a weak D match, TRBD1 (6 bases). Germline V lookup: CDR1 MNHNS, CDR2 SASEGT. Deletions cut 8 bases from V and 0 bases from J, with 16 bases between. The CDR3 runs 15 residues. The CDR3 spells CASSFTGSNQETQYF. The CDR3 nucleotides read TGTGCCAGCTCCTTCACAGGGAGCAACCAAGAGACCCAGTACTTC.

The chain has TRBV19 and TRBJ1-1; D call uncertain. Germline V gene sequence: CDR1 LNHDA, CDR2 SQIVND (reference sequence). The V gene lost 4 bases and the J gene lost 1 base, with 7 bases spanning the gap. The CDR3 has 13 residues. CDR3 bases: TGTGCCAGTAGTACAGGTGAGAACACTGAAGCTTTCTTT. Amino acids: CASSTGENTEAFF.

The genes are TRBV4-1 and TRBJ2-7; 7 bases are shared with TRBD2. There are 16 residues in the CDR3. Trimming at V came to 1 base and at J to 0 bases, leaving 6 bases not matched to a gene. Per germline, CDR1 MGHRA and CDR2 YSYEKL. The CDR3 loop is CASSQGGGSSSYEQYF. The CDR3 coding sequence is TGCGCCAGCAGCCAAGGGGGCGGGAGTTCCTCCTACGAGCAGTACTTC.

This clonotype has a handful of counts. The chain joins TRBV25-1 to TRBJ2-5; TRBD1 is a possible D gene (5 bases). This CDR3 is built from 14 residues. V shed 2 bases and J shed 9 bases, with 16 bases lying between them. CDR1 and CDR2 (germline): MGHDK, SYGVNS. The CDR3 bases are TGTGCCAGCAGTGAAGTACTGGGGCCAAGGGCCCAGTACTTC. Its translation: CASSEVLGPRAQYF.

The rearrangement links TRBV14 to TRBJ1-1; D call uncertain. The germline gives CDR1 SGHDN, CDR2 FVKESK. V gave up 0 bases and J gave up 4 bases, with 15 bases separating them. This CDR3 is 16 amino acids long. The CDR3 DNA sequence: TGTGCCAGCAGCCAAGAACAGTACCAAGTGGTCACTGAAGCTTTCTTT. Its protein product is CASSQEQYQVVTEAFF.

The chain carries TRBV12-3 or TRBV12-4 and TRBJ2-2; 8 nucleotides align to TRBD2. With 2 bases clipped from V and 6 bases from J, the junction kept 5 bases outside the gene matches. The CDR3 is 15 amino acids. This CDR3 is CASSLTGRVSGELFF. The CDR3 region has the DNA TGTGCCAGCAGTTTAACCGGGAGGGTCTCCGGGGAGCTGTTTTTT.

This clonotype was counted a few times. This chain uses TRBV5-1 with TRBJ1-1; possibly TRBD1 for D (6 bases). Germline V gene data show CDR1 as SGHRS and CDR2 as YFSETQ. Between the trimmed V and J ends, which lost 4 bases and 1 base, there was a span of 14 bases. The CDR3 loop spans 15 amino acids. The CDR3 here is CASSAVAGENTEAFF. The DNA of the CDR3 is TGCGCCAGCAGCGCCGTCGCAGGGGAGAACACTGAAGCTTTCTTT.

The chain joins TRBV12-5 to TRBJ2-3; weak D call: TRBD1 (6 bases). Between the trimmed V and J ends, which lost 7 bases and 4 bases, there was a span of 18 bases. This CDR3 is built from 15 residues. CDR1 is LGHNT and CDR2 is FRNRAP in the germline V gene. CDR3 coding DNA: TGTGCTAGTGCCGAGGGGGATTTGGAGGCAGATACGCAGTATTTT. It yields the protein CASAEGDLEADTQYF.

This clonotype occurred a few times. The rearrangement joins TRBV18 to TRBJ2-1; D call uncertain. Germline loops: CDR1 KGHSH, CDR2 LQKENI. V lost 3 bases to trimming and J lost 10 bases, with 13 bases between them. The CDR3 loop spans 13 amino acids. Here the CDR3 DNA reads TGTGCCAGCTCACCGGAGAACCAGGAAGAGCAGTTCTTC. Translated, it gives CASSPENQEEQFF.

The rearrangement uses TRBV29-1 and TRBJ1-1; 7 nucleotides match TRBD1. Germline V gene lookup returns CDR1 SQVTM and CDR2 ANQGSEA. The ends lost 7 bases at V and 2 bases at J; junction bases unmatched: 7. This CDR3 has 13 amino acids. The CDR3 sequence is CSASTGVNTEAFF. The DNA for the CDR3 is TGCAGCGCCTCTACAGGGGTTAACACTGAAGCTTTCTTT.

This clonotype was seen a few times. The chain carries TRBV6-1 and TRBJ1-1; a possible D gene is TRBD1 (5 bases). The CDR3 contains 11 residues. V was cut by 5 bases and J by 7 bases, with 8 bases left in between. Per the germline V gene, CDR1 is MNHNS and CDR2 is SASEGT. The CDR3 sequence is CASSRGVEAFF. For the CDR3, the DNA is TGTGCCAGCAGTCGGGGGGTTGAAGCTTTCTTT.

In its sample, this clonotype was seen many times. The chain carries TRBV5-6 and TRBJ1-1; 7 nucleotides agree with TRBD1. Looked up from germline, CDR1 is SGHDT and CDR2 is YYEEEE. This CDR3 is 13 amino acids long. Losses at the gene ends were 2 bases for V and 5 bases for J; bases not matched to a gene: 3. The CDR3 reads CASSFPGGTEAFF. The DNA for the CDR3 is TGTGCCAGCAGCTTCCCAGGGGGGACTGAAGCTTTCTTT.

The genes are TRBV6-1 and TRBJ1-1, with D maybe TRBD1 (5 bases). CDR1 and CDR2 (germline): MNHNS, SASEGT. CDR3 length: 13 residues. The V end lost 7 bases, the J end lost 4 bases, and 13 bases lay between the germline ends. For the CDR3, the DNA is TGTGCCAGCATACGCTCCGGGGGCACTGAAGCTTTCTTT. Translation gives CASIRSGGTEAFF.

CDR3 DNA sequence: TGTGCCAGCTCACCGGGGCAGGAGCGAGAGACCCAGTACTTC. It is translated as CASSPGQERETQYF. The chain uses TRBV18 and TRBJ2-5; possibly TRBD1 for D (5 bases). The V end was cut by 3 bases, the J end by 4 bases, with 12 bases between. The CDR3 consists of 14 residues. Germline V CDR1 and CDR2: KGHSH, LQKENI.

This clonotype came up many times. CDR3 residues: CASSELTGANTEAFF. In nucleotides, the CDR3 is TGTGCCAGCAGTGAGCTGACAGGGGCGAACACTGAAGCTTTCTTT. This sequence joins TRBV2 and TRBJ1-1; 8 bases map to TRBD1. The CDR3 length is 15 residues. J was trimmed by 1 base and V by 3 bases; bases with no gene match: 4. Looked up from germline, CDR1 is SNHLY and CDR2 is FYNNEI.

The chain recombines TRBV28 with TRBJ1-2; D is unclear. The CDR3 runs 11 residues. The germline gives CDR1 MDHEN, CDR2 SYDVKM. With 5 bases removed from V and 8 bases from J, the gap between germline ends came to 9 bases. Here the CDR3 reads CASSPERGYTF. The CDR3 nucleotides read TGTGCCAGCAGTCCCGAACGCGGCTACACCTTC.